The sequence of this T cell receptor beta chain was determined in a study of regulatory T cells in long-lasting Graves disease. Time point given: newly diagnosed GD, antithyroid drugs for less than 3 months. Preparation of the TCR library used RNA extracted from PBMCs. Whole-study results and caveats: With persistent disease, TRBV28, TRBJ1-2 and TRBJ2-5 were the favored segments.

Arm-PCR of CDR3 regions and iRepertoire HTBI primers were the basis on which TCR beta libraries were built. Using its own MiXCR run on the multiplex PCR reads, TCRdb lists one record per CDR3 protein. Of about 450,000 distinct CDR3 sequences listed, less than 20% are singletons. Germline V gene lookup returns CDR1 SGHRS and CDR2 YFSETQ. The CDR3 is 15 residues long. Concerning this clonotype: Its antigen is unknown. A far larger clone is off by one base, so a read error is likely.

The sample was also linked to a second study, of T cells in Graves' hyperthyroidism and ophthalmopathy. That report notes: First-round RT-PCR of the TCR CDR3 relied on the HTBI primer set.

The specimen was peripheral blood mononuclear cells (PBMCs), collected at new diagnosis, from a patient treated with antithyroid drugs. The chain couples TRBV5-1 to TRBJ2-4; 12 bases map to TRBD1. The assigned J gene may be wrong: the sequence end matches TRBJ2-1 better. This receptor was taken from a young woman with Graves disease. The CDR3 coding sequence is TGCGCCAGCAGCCTCCGGGACAGGGGGCGCAGTGGGCAGTTCTTC. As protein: CASSLRDRGRSGQFF.